This is a list of T cell receptor beta chains from one sample in a study of blood T cell repertoires in COVID-19. The data were produced by immunoSEQ multiplex PCR, yet TCRdb's version contains in-frame clones alone and is incomplete. The profile covers around 150,000 clones, with 65% to 85% appearing a single time and 5% to 6% taken by the ten largest. The sample taken for sequencing was PBMCs or T cells enriched from blood (not recorded which). These receptor sequences come from a man aged 35 to 55 who had recovered from COVID-19. CDR3s include the opening cysteine and the closing phenylalanine or tryptophan. A D gene is named only where the DNA matches it firmly. Size is omitted from some rows. Given values are once, few, many or a class for expanded clones.

size	V	D	J	CDR3	DNA
NA	TRBV3-1/TRBV3-2	NA	TRBJ2-3	CASGEAGPRADTQYF	TGTGCCAGCGGGGAGGCGGGTCCTCGGGCAGATACGCAGTATTTT
NA	TRBV14	NA	TRBJ1-6	CASSQARGAISGPLHF	TGTGCCAGCAGCCAAGCCCGGGGCGCAATTAGCGGACCCCTCCACTTT
NA	TRBV9	TRBD1	TRBJ2-5	CASSLEGQGAETQYF	TGTGCCAGCAGCCTCGAGGGCCAGGGGGCAGAGACCCAGTACTTC
NA	TRBV5-1	NA	TRBJ2-5	CATARDQETQYF	TGCGCCACCGCGAGGGACCAAGAGACCCAGTACTTC
NA	TRBV9	TRBD2	TRBJ2-1	CASSVSSGGRNEQFF	TGTGCCAGCAGCGTATCTAGCGGGGGTCGCAATGAGCAGTTCTTC
NA	TRBV29-1	TRBD2	TRBJ2-1	CSVLAGVPYNEQFF	TGCAGCGTGCTAGCGGGGGTTCCCTACAATGAGCAGTTCTTC
few	TRBV7-6	NA	TRBJ2-2	CASSLATLQGRPGELFF	TGTGCCAGCAGCTTAGCAACCCTACAGGGTCGGCCCGGGGAGCTGTTTTTT
NA	TRBV24-1	TRBD1	TRBJ2-3	CATSDWSGTEIGDTQYF	TGTGCCACCAGTGATTGGTCCGGGACAGAAATTGGAGATACGCAGTATTTT
NA	TRBV4-1	TRBD1	TRBJ1-2	CASSHVRPGQEYGYTF	TGCGCCAGCAGCCACGTACGGCCGGGACAGGAGTATGGCTACACCTTC
NA	TRBV18	NA	TRBJ1-6	CASSPFPGQGGNSPLHF	TGTGCCAGCTCACCATTTCCTGGGCAGGGAGGGAATTCACCCCTCCACTTT
NA	TRBV6-5	NA	TRBJ1-1	CASSSTVNTEAFF	TGTGCCAGCAGTTCAACAGTGAACACTGAAGCTTTCTTT
NA	TRBV6-2/TRBV6-3	TRBD2	TRBJ2-3	CASSYSSRAGTTDTQYF	TGTGCCAGCAGTTACTCGTCCCGAGCGGGGACCACAGATACGCAGTATTTT
NA	TRBV19	NA	TRBJ1-2	CASVPQLGVHGYTF	TGTGCCAGTGTCCCCCAGTTGGGAGTTCATGGCTACACCTTC
NA	TRBV5-1	NA	TRBJ2-5	CASSLTTYQETQYF	TGCGCCAGCAGCTTGACAACGTACCAAGAGACCCAGTACTTC
once	TRBV7-8	NA	TRBJ1-3	CASSRRRQSDTIYF	TGTGCCAGCAGCCGACGGCGACAGTCGGACACCATATATTTT
few	TRBV5-1	NA	TRBJ1-2	CASSFEGGFYGYTF	TGCGCCAGCAGCTTCGAAGGAGGATTCTATGGCTACACCTTC
once	TRBV9	NA	TRBJ1-2	CASGGGEGYGYTF	TGTGCCAGCGGGGGAGGAGAAGGATATGGCTACACCTTC
NA	TRBV19	TRBD1	TRBJ1-4	CASSPWTGGNEKLFF	TGTGCCAGTAGTCCTTGGACAGGGGGAAATGAAAAACTGTTTTTT
NA	TRBV10-1	NA	TRBJ1-2	CASSSPAPGDYGYTF	TGCGCCAGCAGTTCACCCGCCCCGGGAGACTATGGCTACACCTTC
once	TRBV27	TRBD1	TRBJ1-1	CASSSWGRGRLDTEAFF	TGTGCCAGCAGTTCCTGGGGCAGGGGGCGGTTGGACACTGAAGCTTTCTTT
once	TRBV6-5	NA	TRBJ2-3	CASSPWSGTDTQYF	TGTGCCAGCAGTCCGTGGAGCGGAACAGATACGCAGTATTTT
NA	TRBV4-1	NA	TRBJ1-5	CASNQQGRNEPQHF	TGCGCCAGCAATCAACAGGGACGGAATGAGCCCCAGCATTTT
few	TRBV10-3	NA	TRBJ1-2	CAISGGPPDYGYTF	TGTGCCATCAGTGGGGGGCCGCCGGACTATGGCTACACCTTC
few	TRBV3-1/TRBV3-2	TRBD1	TRBJ1-1	CASSQPPGQGARNPEAFF	TGTGCCAGCAGCCAACCGCCGGGACAGGGGGCTCGCAACCCTGAAGCTTTCTTT
NA	TRBV23-1	TRBD1	TRBJ2-1	CASSLPRDRGFHEQFF	TGCGCCAGCAGTCTTCCCCGGGACAGGGGATTTCATGAGCAGTTCTTC
few	TRBV27	TRBD1	TRBJ2-3	CASSSSGTGADPTDTQYF	TGTGCCAGCAGTTCCTCCGGGACAGGGGCCGACCCCACAGATACGCAGTATTTT
NA	TRBV5-1	TRBD2	TRBJ2-3	CASSRASGSTDTQYF	TGCGCCAGCAGCCGGGCTAGCGGGAGCACAGATACGCAGTATTTT
NA	TRBV27	NA	TRBJ2-3	CASSLGQFSTDTQYF	TGTGCCAGCAGTTTGGGGCAGTTTAGCACAGATACGCAGTATTTT
NA	TRBV29-1	TRBD1	TRBJ1-1	CSVGTGMNTEAFF	TGCAGCGTAGGGACAGGAATGAACACTGAAGCTTTCTTT
once	TRBV10-3	TRBD2	TRBJ2-3	CAISLLADYTDTQYF	TGTGCCATCAGTCTGCTAGCGGACTACACAGATACGCAGTATTTT
NA	TRBV19	NA	TRBJ1-6	CASSPFQGGSPLHF	TGTGCCAGTAGTCCCTTTCAGGGAGGTTCACCCCTCCACTTT
NA	TRBV23-1	NA	TRBJ1-2	CASSPLGQREGGYTF	TGCGCCAGCAGTCCATTAGGCCAGCGGGAGGGAGGCTACACCTTC
NA	TRBV3-1/TRBV3-2	TRBD2	TRBJ2-1	CASSSDPGLAYNEQFF	TGTGCCAGCAGCTCGGACCCGGGACTAGCGTACAATGAGCAGTTCTTC
once	TRBV9	NA	TRBJ1-2	CASSVVSPGPQGAYTF	TGTGCCAGCAGCGTAGTTTCTCCAGGGCCGCAAGGGGCCTACACCTTC
once	TRBV19	NA	TRBJ2-5	CASSSGQRETQYF	TGTGCCAGTAGTTCCGGACAGCGGGAGACCCAGTACTTC
NA	TRBV2	NA	TRBJ2-3	CASSEALVAADTQYF	TGTGCCAGCAGTGAAGCGCTGGTAGCGGCAGATACGCAGTATTTT
NA	TRBV4-1	NA	TRBJ2-1	CASSQDDGTGLNEQFF	TGCGCCAGCAGCCAAGATGACGGGACGGGACTCAATGAGCAGTTCTTC